One TCR beta chain is described in this entry. This entry comes from a study of shared clonotypes between healthy human individuals. Each cell subset's genomic DNA was divided evenly among several immunoSEQ plates. Here immunoSEQ multiplex PCR was the method, and the copy in TCRdb shows in-frame clones only, minus some. The sample carries more than 1,200,000 clones, around 98.5% recorded once. Germline lookup yields CDR1 SGHNT and CDR2 YYREEE (reference sequence). Between the trimmed V and J ends, which lost 4 bases and 5 bases, there was a span of 12 bases. This CDR3 comprises 13 residues. Adult donors, all healthy and HIV-negative, had no recent acute infections or vaccinations. Only Caucasian adults living in Nashville, Tennessee made up the donor group.

The TCR sequence derives from a man aged 25 to 40 in good health. The sequenced sample was naive CD4+ T cells sorted from blood. Subset indicated: CD45RA+ positively selected. The V and J genes are TRBV5-4 and TRBJ2-5; D remains unclear. CDR3 protein: CASSPGGAETQYF. The CDR3 DNA is TGTGCCAGCAGCCCCGGTGGTGCGGAGACCCAGTACTTC.